This is a list of T cell receptor beta chains from one sample in a study of CD8+ T cells in alopecia areata. Clones were read by immunoSEQ multiplex PCR, and TCRdb kept only the in-frame ones, dropping some. This sample has 110,000 to 150,000 clones, with roughly 82% found just once. Sequenced here: CD8+ T cells sorted from blood, sampled at week 4, from a patient treated with tofacitinib. All receptors come from a human donor with alopecia areata. CDR3s include the opening cysteine and the closing phenylalanine or tryptophan.

J	V	CDR3
TRBJ2-5	TRBV13	CASSLGGGSIFETQYF
TRBJ2-7	TRBV23-1	CASSQFRGQVHRQYF
TRBJ2-1	TRBV7-9	CASSLGANEQFF
TRBJ2-5	TRBV13	CASSLNIQETQYF
TRBJ1-2	TRBV9	CASSVDRERGYTF
TRBJ1-3	TRBV4-1	CASSQEGRDSGNTIYF
TRBJ1-5	TRBV18	CASSPSDLGNQPQHF
TRBJ1-4	TRBV30	CAWSLRTGEDEKLFF
TRBJ1-5	TRBV27	CASSWYLRQGWQPQHF
TRBJ1-5	TRBV7-6	CASSPETGQPQHF
TRBJ2-1	TRBV7-9	CASSPRQGEPYNEQFF
TRBJ2-5	TRBV7-9	CASSSSWSGGMWTQYF
TRBJ2-3	TRBV7-9	CASSFPRAPDTQYF
TRBJ1-1	TRBV5-4	CASSSTGGTEAFF
TRBJ2-3	TRBV19	CASSMTSYDTDTQYF
TRBJ2-1	TRBV7-2	CASSFSLGGPYNEQFF